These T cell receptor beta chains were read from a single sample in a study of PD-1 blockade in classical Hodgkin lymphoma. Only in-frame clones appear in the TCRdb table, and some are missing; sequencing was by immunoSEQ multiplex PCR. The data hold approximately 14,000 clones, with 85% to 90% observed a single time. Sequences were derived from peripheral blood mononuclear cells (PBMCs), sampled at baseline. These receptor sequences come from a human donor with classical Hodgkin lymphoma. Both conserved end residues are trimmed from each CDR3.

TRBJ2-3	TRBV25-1	ASSDLAGFQDTQY
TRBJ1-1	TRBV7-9	ASRQGAEAF
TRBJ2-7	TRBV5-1	ASSLDYEQY
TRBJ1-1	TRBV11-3	ASSQEHGEAF
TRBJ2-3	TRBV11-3	ASSFGTSGLTDTQY
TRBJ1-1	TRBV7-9	ASSPPTGHTEAF
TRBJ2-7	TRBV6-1	ASSARQGWEQY
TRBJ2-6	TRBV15	ATSRGLQLASGANVLT
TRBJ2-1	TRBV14	ASSHSSGHRVNEQF
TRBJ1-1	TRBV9	ASSVGQRGEAF
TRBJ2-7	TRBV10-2	ASRGTGGAEQY
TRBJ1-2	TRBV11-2	ASSSGGGGYGYT
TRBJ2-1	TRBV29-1	SFKGSPFNEQF
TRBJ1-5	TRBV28	ASSPWLISTRDQPQH
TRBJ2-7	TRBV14	ASSQVPRNLIYEQY
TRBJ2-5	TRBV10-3	AGQGDKGTQY
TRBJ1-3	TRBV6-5	ASSYSLGAGNTIY
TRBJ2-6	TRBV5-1	ASSLGGGAAGANVLT
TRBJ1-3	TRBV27	ASRSLQGDGNTIY
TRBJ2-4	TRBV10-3	AISLTGGGNIQY
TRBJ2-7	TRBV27	ASSRASGPGEQY
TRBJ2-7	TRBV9	ASSVGQGPSYEQY
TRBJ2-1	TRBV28	ASSPGLAAYNEQF
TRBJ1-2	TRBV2	ASSGTGRVYGYT
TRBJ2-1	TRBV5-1	ASSFEAGGLYNEQF
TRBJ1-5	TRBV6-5	ASSHGTGINQPQH
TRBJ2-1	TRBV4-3	ASSQETSGFRDNEQF
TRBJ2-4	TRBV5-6	ASSLGIFIQY
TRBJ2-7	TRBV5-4	ASSLWTGYAYEQY
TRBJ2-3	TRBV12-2	ASRWGLAALSTDTQY
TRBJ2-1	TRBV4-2	ASSPRRGGAVQF
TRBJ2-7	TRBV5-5	ASSPGTGFYEQY
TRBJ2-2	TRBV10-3	AIKWSADTGELF
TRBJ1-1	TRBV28	ASSLLSRISF
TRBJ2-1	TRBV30	ASTGRFRHEQF
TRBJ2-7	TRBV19	ASSIGPSGTYEQY
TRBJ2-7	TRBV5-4	ASSPRDSGNPLEQY
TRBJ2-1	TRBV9	ASSVDDMGLAGEIEQF
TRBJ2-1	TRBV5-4	ASSLLASSIGNEQF
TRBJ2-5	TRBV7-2	ASSLGTQY
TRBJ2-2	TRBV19	ASMLGGTNTGELF
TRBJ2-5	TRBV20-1	SARLWETQY
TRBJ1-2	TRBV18	ASSSYRVNYGYT
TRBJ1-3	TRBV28	ASSPPGRQGTPGNTIY
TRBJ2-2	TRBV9	ASSFDRGTGELF
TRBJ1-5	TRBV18	ASSPNAANQPQH
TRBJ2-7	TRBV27	ASSPGYEQY
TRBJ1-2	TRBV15	ATSRGQGSYGYT